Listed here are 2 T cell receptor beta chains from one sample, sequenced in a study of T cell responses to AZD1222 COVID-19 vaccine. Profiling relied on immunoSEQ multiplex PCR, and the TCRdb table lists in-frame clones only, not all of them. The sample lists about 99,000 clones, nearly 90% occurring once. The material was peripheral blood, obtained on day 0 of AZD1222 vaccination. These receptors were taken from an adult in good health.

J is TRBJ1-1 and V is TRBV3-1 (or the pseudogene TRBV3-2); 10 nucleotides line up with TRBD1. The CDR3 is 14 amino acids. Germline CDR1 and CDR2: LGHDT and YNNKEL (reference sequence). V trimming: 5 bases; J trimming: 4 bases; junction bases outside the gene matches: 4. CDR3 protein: CASSGRDRGTEAFF. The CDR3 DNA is TGTGCCAGCAGCGGCCGGGACAGGGGCACTGAAGCTTTCTTT.

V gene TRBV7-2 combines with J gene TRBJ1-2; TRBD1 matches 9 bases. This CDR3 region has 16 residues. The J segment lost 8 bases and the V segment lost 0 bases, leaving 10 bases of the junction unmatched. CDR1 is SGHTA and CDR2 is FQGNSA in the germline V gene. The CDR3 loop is CASSLAIQGATLGYTF. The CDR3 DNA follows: TGTGCCAGCAGCTTAGCGATACAGGGGGCCACACTAGGCTACACCTTC.